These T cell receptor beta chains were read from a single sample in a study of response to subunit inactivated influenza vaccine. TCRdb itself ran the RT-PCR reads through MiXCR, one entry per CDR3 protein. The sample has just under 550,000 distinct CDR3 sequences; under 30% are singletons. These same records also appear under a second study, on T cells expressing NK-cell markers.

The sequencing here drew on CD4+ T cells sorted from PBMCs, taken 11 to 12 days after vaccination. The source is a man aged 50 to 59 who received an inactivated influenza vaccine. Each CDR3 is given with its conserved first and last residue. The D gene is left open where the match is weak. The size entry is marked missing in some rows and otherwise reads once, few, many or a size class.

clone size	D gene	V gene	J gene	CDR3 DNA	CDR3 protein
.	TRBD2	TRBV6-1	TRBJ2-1	TGTGCCAGCGAGGGCGGGAGGTACTACAATGAGCAGTTCTTC	CASEGGRYYNEQFF
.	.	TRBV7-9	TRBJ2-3	TGTGCCAGCACCAACGCTGCTGAGGGAACAGATACGCAGTATTTT	CASTNAAEGTDTQYF
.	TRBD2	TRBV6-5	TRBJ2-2	TGTGCCAGCAGTTACTCGGTACTAGCGGGAGGGCTGCGAACCGGGGAGCTGTTTTTT	CASSYSVLAGGLRTGELFF
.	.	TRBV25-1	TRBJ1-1	TGTGCCAGCAGTGCACCCCAGGCGTGGGGGTCGACTGAAGCTTTCTTT	CASSAPQAWGSTEAFF
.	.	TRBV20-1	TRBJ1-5	TGCAGTGCTAGGGTTGGGCAGAGCAATCAGCCCCAGCATTTT	CSARVGQSNQPQHF
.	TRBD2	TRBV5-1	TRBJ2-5	TGCGCCAGCAGCTTGAGCTATACCGGGACTAGCGGGGTAGAGACCCAGTACTTC	CASSLSYTGTSGVETQYF
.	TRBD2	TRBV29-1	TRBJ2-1	TGCAGCGTTGAATACCTTAGCGGGAGGGGGCAGTTCTTC	CSVEYLSGRGQFF
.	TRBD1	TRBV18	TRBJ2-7	TGTGCCAGCTCACTCAGACAGGGGGATGGCGAGCAGTACTTC	CASSLRQGDGEQYF
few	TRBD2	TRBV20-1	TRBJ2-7	TGCAGTGCCAGACTAGCGGGAGCCTACGAGCAGTACTTC	CSARLAGAYEQYF
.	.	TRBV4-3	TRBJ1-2	TGCGCCAGCAGCCCCGATGGGAGGGTTGGCTACACCTTC	CASSPDGRVGYTF
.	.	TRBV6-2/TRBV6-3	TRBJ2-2	TGTGCCAGCAGTCCATACCCATGGAACACCGGGGAGCTGTTTTTT	CASSPYPWNTGELFF
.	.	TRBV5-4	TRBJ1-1	TGTGCCAGCAGCTTGGTTCAGGGGCGCGTGAACACTGAAGCTTTCTTT	CASSLVQGRVNTEAFF
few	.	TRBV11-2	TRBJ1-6	TGTGCCAGCAGCCTCGGACAGACACTTAATTCACCCCTCCACTTT	CASSLGQTLNSPLHF
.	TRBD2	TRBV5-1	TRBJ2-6	TGCGCCAGCAGCGGGGGGGACTCCAGGGCCAACGTCCTGACTTTC	CASSGGDSRANVLTF
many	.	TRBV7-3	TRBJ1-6	TGTGCCAGCAGCTTAAATCCGGGGGATTCACCCCTCCACTTT	CASSLNPGDSPLHF
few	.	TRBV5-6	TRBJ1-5	TGTGCCAGCAGCTTGGCCGGGCGTCAGCCCCAGCATTTT	CASSLAGRQPQHF
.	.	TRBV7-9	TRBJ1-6	TGTGCCAGCGGTAGCATGGGTAATTCACCCCTCCACTTT	CASGSMGNSPLHF
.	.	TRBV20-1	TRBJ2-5	TGCAGCGCGGACCTTGGGGAGACCCAGTACTTC	CSADLGETQYF
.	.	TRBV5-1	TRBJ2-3	TGCGCCAGCCAGACAGGAGCCGGAGATACGCAGTATTTT	CASQTGAGDTQYF
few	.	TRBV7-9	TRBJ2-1	TGTGCCAGCAGCTTAGTGGGCGGGAACTACAATGAGCAGTTCTTC	CASSLVGGNYNEQFF
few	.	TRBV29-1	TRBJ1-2	TGCAGCGGCTTTACCTCTAACTATGGCTACACCTTC	CSGFTSNYGYTF
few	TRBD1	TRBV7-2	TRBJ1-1	TGTGCCAGCAGCTTGTTTTCAGGGGGGGCTGAAGCTTTCTTT	CASSLFSGGAEAFF
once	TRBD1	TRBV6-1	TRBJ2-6	TGTGCCAGCAGTGAAGGCCGATGGACAGGGGTCTCTGGGGCCAACGTCCTGACTTTC	CASSEGRWTGVSGANVLTF
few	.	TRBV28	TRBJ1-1	TGTGCCAGCAGAATACAGGGTGAAGCTTTCTTT	CASRIQGEAFF
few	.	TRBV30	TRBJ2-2	TGTGCCTGGAGTGGACTCGTTTCCGGGGAGCTGTTTTTT	CAWSGLVSGELFF
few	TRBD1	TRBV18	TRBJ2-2	TGTGCCAGCTCACCACCGATGAGACAGGGGTCCGGGGAGCTGTTTTTT	CASSPPMRQGSGELFF
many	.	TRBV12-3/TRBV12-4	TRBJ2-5	TGTGCCAGCAGTTGGACACTAGGGGGGGAGACCCAGTACTTC	CASSWTLGGETQYF
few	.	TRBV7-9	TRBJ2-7	TGTGCCAGCAGCATAAGGGGTTACGAGCAGTACTTC	CASSIRGYEQYF
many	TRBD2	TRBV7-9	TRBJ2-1	TGTGCCAGCAGCTTAGGGATTAGCGGGTTCTCCTACAATGAGCAGTTCTTC	CASSLGISGFSYNEQFF
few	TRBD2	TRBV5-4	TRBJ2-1	TGTGCCAGCAGCCAGAAGGATAGCGGGAGTCACTTC	CASSQKDSGSHF
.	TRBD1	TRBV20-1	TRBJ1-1	TGCAGTGCTTGGGACAGCCTCGCTGAAGCTTTCTTT	CSAWDSLAEAFF
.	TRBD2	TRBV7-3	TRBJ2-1	TGTGCCAGCAGCCTCAGCGGGAGGGCCTGGGATGAGCAGTTCTTC	CASSLSGRAWDEQFF
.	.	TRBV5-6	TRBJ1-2	TGTGCCAGCAGCTTGCGACAGATGTTCTATGGCTACACCTTC	CASSLRQMFYGYTF
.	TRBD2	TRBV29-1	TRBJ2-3	TGCAGCGTTGAACACCGCGGGAGGCTTAGGGGGCAGTATTTT	CSVEHRGRLRGQYF
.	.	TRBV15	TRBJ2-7	TGTGCCACCAGCAGAGCCGGGACATCCTACGAGCAGTACTTC	CATSRAGTSYEQYF
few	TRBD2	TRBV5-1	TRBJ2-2	TGCGCCAGCAGCCACCGGACGGGGGGCACCGGGGAGCTGTTTTTT	CASSHRTGGTGELFF
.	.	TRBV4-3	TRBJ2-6	TGCGCCAGCAGCCAAATAAAGCTCCAGGGTTACTCTGGGGCCAACGTCCTGACTTTC	CASSQIKLQGYSGANVLTF
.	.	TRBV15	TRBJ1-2	TGTGCCACCAGCAGAGATACAGACGGCTATGGCTACACCTTC	CATSRDTDGYGYTF
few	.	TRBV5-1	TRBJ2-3	TGCGCCAGCAGCTTGGCCACTTGGCAGTCCTTGGCCTCAGATACGCAGTATTTT	CASSLATWQSLASDTQYF
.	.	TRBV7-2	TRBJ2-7	TGTGCCAGCAGCTTAGTCCCTCCTCCAGTGGGGGAGCAGTACTTC	CASSLVPPPVGEQYF
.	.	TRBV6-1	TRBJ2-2	TGTGCCAGCAGACCGACATCGGGACTTAGCTATATCGGGGAGCTGTTTTTT	CASRPTSGLSYIGELFF
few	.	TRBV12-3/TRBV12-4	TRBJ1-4	TGTGCCAGCAGTTTGGGGTCCCCCGGCGGTAATGAAAAACTGCTTTTT	CASSLGSPGGNEKLLF
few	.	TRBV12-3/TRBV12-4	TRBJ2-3	TGTGCCAGCAGTTTAGGGGGCGGAACTAGCACAGATACGCAGTATTTT	CASSLGGGTSTDTQYF
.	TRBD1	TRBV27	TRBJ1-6	TGTGCCAGCGGAAACCGGGACAGAAATTCACCCCTCCACTTT	CASGNRDRNSPLHF
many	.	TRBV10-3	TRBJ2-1	TGTGCCATCAGTGGTTCGCAGCAAGGTGAGCAGTTCTTC	CAISGSQQGEQFF
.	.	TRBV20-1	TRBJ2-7	TGCAGTGCTATCGTAGGCTTTACCTACGAGCAGTACTTC	CSAIVGFTYEQYF
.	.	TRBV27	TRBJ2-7	TGTGCCAGCAGAACCGGGACAAGATCCTACGAGCAGTACTTC	CASRTGTRSYEQYF
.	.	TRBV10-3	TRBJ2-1	TGTGCCATCAGTGGGGGAACGGGAGCCTACAATGAGCAGTTCTTC	CAISGGTGAYNEQFF
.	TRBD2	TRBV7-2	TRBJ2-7	TGTGCCAGCAGCCACACCCCGACTAGCGGGAACTACGAGCAGTACTTC	CASSHTPTSGNYEQYF
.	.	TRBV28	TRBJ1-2	TGTGCCAGCGCAGGGAACTATGGCTACACCTTC	CASAGNYGYTF
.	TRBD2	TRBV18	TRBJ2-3	TGTGCCAGCTCGCCACTAGCGGGAGTACAAGATACGCAGTATTTT	CASSPLAGVQDTQYF
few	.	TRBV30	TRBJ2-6	TGTGCCTGGAGCAAAAGTAAGGGCTATTCTGGGGCCAACGTCCTGACTTTC	CAWSKSKGYSGANVLTF
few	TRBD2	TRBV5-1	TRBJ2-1	TGCGCCAGCAGCCGAATGATAGCGGGAGGAGGCAATGAGCAGTTCTTC	CASSRMIAGGGNEQFF
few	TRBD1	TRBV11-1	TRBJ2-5	TGTGCCAGCAGCTCAGCCTCCGGGACAGGGCAAGAGACCCAGTACTTC	CASSSASGTGQETQYF
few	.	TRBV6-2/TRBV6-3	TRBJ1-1	TGTGCCAGCAGTGACTTAAGAAGACAGCCTATGAACACTGAAGCTTTCTTT	CASSDLRRQPMNTEAFF